The clone carrying this T cell receptor (beta chain) turned up a few times. Its specificity is not known. Library preparation for TCR beta used quantitative 5'-RACE with molecular barcodes. One entry per CDR3 protein results from TCRdb running MiXCR on the 5' RACE reads. The data show roughly 200,000 distinct CDR3 sequences, around 13% seen once. The entry originates in a study of CD8 T cells in ankylosing spondylitis. Notes on the study in general: Reports say disease-linked clones showed up significantly more in matched ankylosing spondylitis synovial fluid.

The receptor's source is a male donor with ankylosing spondylitis or in good health (not recorded which). What was sequenced was blood, either unsorted or a sorted T cell fraction (not recorded which).

CDR3 amino acids: CSARIGDRASGYTF. The CDR3 region has the DNA TGCAGTGCTAGAATAGGGGACAGGGCGAGTGGCTACACCTTC. The chain carries TRBV20-1 and TRBJ1-2; TRBD1 agrees at 9 bases. Per the germline V gene, CDR1 is DFQATT and CDR2 is SNEGSKA (reference sequence). After removal of 2 bases from V and 7 bases from J, the junction contained 8 bases not matched to a gene. The CDR3 covers 14 residues.